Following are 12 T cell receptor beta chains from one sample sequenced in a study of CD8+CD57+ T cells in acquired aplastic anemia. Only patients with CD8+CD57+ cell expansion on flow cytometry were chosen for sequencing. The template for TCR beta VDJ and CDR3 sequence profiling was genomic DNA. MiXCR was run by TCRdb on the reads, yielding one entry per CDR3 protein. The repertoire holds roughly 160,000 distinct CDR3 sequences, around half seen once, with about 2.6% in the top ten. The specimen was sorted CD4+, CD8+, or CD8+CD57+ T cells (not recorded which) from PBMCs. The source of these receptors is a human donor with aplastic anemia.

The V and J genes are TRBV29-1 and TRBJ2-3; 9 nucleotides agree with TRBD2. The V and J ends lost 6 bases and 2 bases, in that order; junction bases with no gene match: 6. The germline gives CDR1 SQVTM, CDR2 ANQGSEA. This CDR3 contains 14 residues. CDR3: CSVTPGLATDTQYF. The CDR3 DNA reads TGCAGCGTCACCCCGGGACTAGCCACAGATACGCAGTATTTT.

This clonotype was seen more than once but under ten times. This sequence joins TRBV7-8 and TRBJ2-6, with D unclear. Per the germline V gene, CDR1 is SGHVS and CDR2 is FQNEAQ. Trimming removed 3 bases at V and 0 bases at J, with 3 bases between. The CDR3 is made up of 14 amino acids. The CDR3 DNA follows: TGTGCCAGCAGCTTTCACTCTGGGGCCAACGTCCTGACTTTC. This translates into CASSFHSGANVLTF.

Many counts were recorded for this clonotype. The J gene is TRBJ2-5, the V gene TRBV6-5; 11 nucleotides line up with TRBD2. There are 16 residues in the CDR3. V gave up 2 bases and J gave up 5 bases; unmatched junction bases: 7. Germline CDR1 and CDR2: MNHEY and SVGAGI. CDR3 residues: CASSYRLAGGRETQYF. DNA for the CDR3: TGTGCCAGCAGTTACCGGCTAGCGGGAGGCAGGGAGACCCAGTACTTC.

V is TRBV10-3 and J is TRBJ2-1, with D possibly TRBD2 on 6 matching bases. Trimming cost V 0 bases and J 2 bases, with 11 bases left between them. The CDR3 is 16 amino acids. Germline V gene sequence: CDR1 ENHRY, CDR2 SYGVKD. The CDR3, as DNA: TGTGCCATCAGTGAGTCATTAGCGGCCACCTACAATGAGCAGTTCTTC. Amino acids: CAISESLAATYNEQFF.

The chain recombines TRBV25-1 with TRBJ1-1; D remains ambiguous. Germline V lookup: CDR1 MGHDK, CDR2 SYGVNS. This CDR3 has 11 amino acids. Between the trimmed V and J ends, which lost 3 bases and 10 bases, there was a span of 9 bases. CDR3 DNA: TGTGCCAGCAGTGAGGAAGATAGAGCTTTCTTT. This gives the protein CASSEEDRAFF.

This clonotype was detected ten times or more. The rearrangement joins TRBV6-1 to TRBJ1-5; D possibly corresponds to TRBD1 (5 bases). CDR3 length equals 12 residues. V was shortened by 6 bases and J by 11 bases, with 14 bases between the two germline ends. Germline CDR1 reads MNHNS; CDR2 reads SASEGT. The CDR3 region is CASSPRMGAQHF. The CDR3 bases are TGTGCCAGCAGCCCAAGAATGGGGGCCCAGCATTTT.

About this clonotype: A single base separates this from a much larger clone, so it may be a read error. The CDR3 loop reads CASSSFEQGKETQYF. The CDR3 region has the DNA TGTGCCAGCAGCTCCTTCGAGCAAGGCAAGGAGACCCAGTACTTC. V is TRBV27 and J is TRBJ2-5; D is uncertain. This CDR3 is built from 15 residues. Germline V lookup: CDR1 MNHEY, CDR2 SMNVEV (reference sequence). Trimming took 6 bases from V and 5 from J, leaving 19 bases between them.

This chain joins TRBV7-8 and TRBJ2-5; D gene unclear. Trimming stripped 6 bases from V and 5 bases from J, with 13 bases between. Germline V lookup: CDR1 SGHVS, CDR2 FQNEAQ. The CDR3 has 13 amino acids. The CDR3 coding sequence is TGTGCCAGCAGTCCGGACCCAGTCGAGACCCAGTACTTC. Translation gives CASSPDPVETQYF.

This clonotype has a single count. The CDR3 reads CATSVGQGATDTQYF. CDR3 nucleotides: TGTGCCACCAGCGTGGGACAGGGGGCCACAGATACGCAGTATTTT. The chain combines TRBV24-1 with TRBJ2-3, with 12 bases matching TRBD1. The CDR3 runs to 15 residues. The ends lost 7 bases at V and 2 bases at J; junction bases unmatched: 3. Germline lookup yields CDR1 KGHDR and CDR2 SFDVKD.

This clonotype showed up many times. For the CDR3, the DNA is TGTGCCAGCAGCTTAGACAGGGGGTCACCCCTCCACTTT. It encodes CASSLDRGSPLHF. The chain combines TRBV7-2 with TRBJ1-6, with 8 positions matching TRBD1. CDR3 length: 13 amino acids. Germline CDR1 and CDR2: SGHTA and FQGNSA. J lost 10 bases, V lost 1 base, and 0 bases had no gene match.

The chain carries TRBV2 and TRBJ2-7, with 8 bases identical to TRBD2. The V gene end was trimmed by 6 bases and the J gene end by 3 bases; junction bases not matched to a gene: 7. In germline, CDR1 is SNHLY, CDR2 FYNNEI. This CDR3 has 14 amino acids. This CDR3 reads CASRAGTSSYEQYF. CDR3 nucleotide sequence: TGTGCCAGCAGAGCCGGGACTAGTAGCTACGAGCAGTACTTC.

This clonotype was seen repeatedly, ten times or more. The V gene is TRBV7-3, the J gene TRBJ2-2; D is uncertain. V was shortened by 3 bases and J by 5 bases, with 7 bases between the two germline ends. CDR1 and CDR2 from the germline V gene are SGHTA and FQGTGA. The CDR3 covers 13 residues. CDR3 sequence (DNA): TGTGCCAGCAGCTTTGCAGGAACCGGGGAGCTGTTTTTT. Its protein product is CASSFAGTGELFF.